A selection of T cell receptor beta chains follows, all from one sample in a study of CXCR3-negative and CXCR3-positive naive CD8 T cells. From the 5' RACE reads, TCRdb lists one entry per CDR3 protein and no DNA. The sample has approximately 100,000 distinct CDR3 sequences; the top ten hold 0.95% to 1.4%. Sequencing was performed on naive CXCR3+ CD8+ T cells from blood. These receptors were obtained from a human donor in good health. Some clones in this sample may be carry-over from other donors' samples. Each CDR3 is given with its conserved first and last residue.

TRBJ2-7,12,TRBV29-1,CSAAGSSYEQYF
TRBJ2-2,17,TRBV27,CASSYSRDRVNTGELFF
TRBJ2-3,14,TRBV28,CASKRSEITDTQYF
TRBJ2-1,11,TRBV20-1,CSARGSFEQFF
TRBJ2-3,14,TRBV5-6,CASSIGLARDTQYF
TRBJ2-7,14,TRBV6-4,CASSDEGTASEQYF
TRBJ2-1,17,TRBV12-5,CASGFSQGRISYNEQFF
TRBJ2-7,13,TRBV28,CASSLRQDYEQYF
TRBJ2-3,17,TRBV12-3/TRBV12-4,CASSLFGQGQPTDTQYF
TRBJ2-7,15,TRBV5-5,CASSFLDGGEYEQYF
TRBJ2-1,16,TRBV7-6,CASSSLAGGPYNEQFF
TRBJ1-6,17,TRBV20-1,CSASPLGQGGHNSPLHF
TRBJ2-6,16,TRBV11-2,CASSSFPDSGANVLTF
TRBJ2-5,15,TRBV29-1,CSVSYLDPPSETQYF
TRBJ2-1,16,TRBV15,CATSSNPGLAYNEQFF
TRBJ2-5,16,TRBV12-3/TRBV12-4,CASSQGTGTGWETQYF
TRBJ2-5,17,TRBV20-1,CSARGFWASGVQETQYF
TRBJ2-3,15,TRBV10-2,CASSERTGGTDTQYF
TRBJ2-1,15,TRBV29-1,CSALGLAGGYNEQFF
TRBJ2-1,16,TRBV7-8,CASSLEVAGGHNEQFF
TRBJ2-1,13,TRBV29-1,CSVSGGAGNEQFF
TRBJ2-5,16,TRBV12-3/TRBV12-4,CASSPGTSEFQETQYF
TRBJ2-1,11,TRBV30,CAWSVLVEQFF
TRBJ2-7,14,TRBV7-7,CASSSGGASCEQYF
TRBJ2-1,17,TRBV20-1,CSAPAGGSLYSYNEQFF
TRBJ2-1,15,TRBV12-3/TRBV12-4,CASSFPRGGHDEQFF
TRBJ2-5,17,TRBV11-2,CASSPTAHAGGLETQYF
TRBJ1-2,13,TRBV29-1,CSAEDGSGYGYTF
TRBJ2-1,14,TRBV3-1,CASSQYPGSNEQFF
TRBJ2-5,15,TRBV20-1,CSAPSSGGYQETQYF
TRBJ2-1,13,TRBV20-1,CSARSLAGNEQLF
TRBJ2-5,13,TRBV12-3/TRBV12-4,CASSLQVQETQYF
TRBJ1-1,14,TRBV20-1,CSARDGSQDTEAFF
TRBJ2-5,18,TRBV4-3,CASSQDYRGTGAQEAQYF
TRBJ1-6,16,TRBV19,CASNPAGGSYNSPLHF
TRBJ2-7,11,TRBV6-2/TRBV6-3,CASSVSYEQYF
TRBJ2-5,15,TRBV6-1,CASSEGLDSKRSQYF